The rows below give T cell receptor beta chains drawn from one sample of a study of T cell changes during pregnancy in multiple sclerosis. TCRdb's copy holds only in-frame clones and misses some; the assay was immunoSEQ multiplex PCR. The table lists about 39,000 clones, around 93% of them singletons. The sequences come from CD8+ T cells from peripheral blood mononuclear cells, collected before pregnancy. All receptors derive from a female donor with multiple sclerosis, enrolled in a pregnancy study. The conserved cysteine and the conserved F or W are not part of the CDR3 here.

j_gene: TRBJ1-3; v_gene: TRBV11-2; CDR3aa: ASSRTEMGLSGNTIY
j_gene: TRBJ2-6; v_gene: TRBV4-1; CDR3aa: ASSLTGSSSGANVLT
j_gene: TRBJ2-3; v_gene: TRBV9; CDR3aa: ASSVELAGNTDTQY
j_gene: TRBJ2-1; v_gene: TRBV6-1; CDR3aa: ASIRGGTGLNEQF
j_gene: TRBJ1-1; v_gene: TRBV10-3; CDR3aa: AISEGPSLDTEAF
j_gene: TRBJ1-2; v_gene: TRBV29-1; CDR3aa: SVEDRLYGYT
j_gene: TRBJ2-5; v_gene: TRBV5-5; CDR3aa: ASSWGLAGQETQY
j_gene: TRBJ1-2; v_gene: TRBV5-1; CDR3aa: ASSLDINYGYT
j_gene: TRBJ2-7; v_gene: TRBV6-5; CDR3aa: ASQKRGPLYEQY
j_gene: TRBJ1-6; v_gene: TRBV6-6; CDR3aa: ASSYQGNSPLH
j_gene: TRBJ1-3; v_gene: TRBV19; CDR3aa: ASSNRGAAGNTIY
j_gene: TRBJ1-1; v_gene: TRBV6-5; CDR3aa: AGRWTLNTEAF
j_gene: TRBJ2-1; v_gene: TRBV7-2; CDR3aa: ASSLARLAAYNEQF
j_gene: TRBJ2-1; v_gene: TRBV27; CDR3aa: ASSLPGHNNEQF
j_gene: TRBJ2-5; v_gene: TRBV6-5; CDR3aa: ASSEEEGRKTQY
j_gene: TRBJ2-7; v_gene: TRBV19; CDR3aa: ASSTGLYEQY
j_gene: TRBJ2-1; v_gene: TRBV5-6; CDR3aa: ASSLGGPSYNEQF
j_gene: TRBJ2-1; v_gene: TRBV27; CDR3aa: ASSLSTGVNEQF
j_gene: TRBJ1-1; v_gene: TRBV13; CDR3aa: ASSDYRGRNTEAF
j_gene: TRBJ2-7; v_gene: TRBV4-1; CDR3aa: ASSLRQGVGEQY
j_gene: TRBJ2-7; v_gene: TRBV10-3; CDR3aa: AIRNGTGTTWEQY
j_gene: TRBJ1-4; v_gene: TRBV2; CDR3aa: AGRGPRGTFGEKLF
j_gene: TRBJ1-2; v_gene: TRBV6-1; CDR3aa: ASSAQGEYLRGYT
j_gene: TRBJ2-7; v_gene: TRBV6-1; CDR3aa: ASTEGHKDEQY
j_gene: TRBJ2-3; v_gene: TRBV2; CDR3aa: ASSELWGGTDTQY
j_gene: TRBJ2-1; v_gene: TRBV5-8; CDR3aa: ASSSTGSSYNEQF
j_gene: TRBJ1-1; v_gene: TRBV18; CDR3aa: ASSPSGGSLWTEAF
j_gene: TRBJ2-5; v_gene: TRBV13; CDR3aa: ASRSSGREETQY
j_gene: TRBJ1-5; v_gene: TRBV6-5; CDR3aa: ASSPGGANQPQH